This TCR beta chain was observed in a study of control samples from healthy donors and cancer patients. The CDR3 loop spans 14 amino acids. With 6 bases clipped from V and 7 bases from J, the junction kept 7 bases outside the gene matches. Germline assignment: CDR1 MGHDK and CDR2 SYGVNS. Clones were sequenced by immunoSEQ multiplex PCR, and TCRdb holds only the in-frame ones, with some missing. This table has 100,000 to 150,000 clones, roughly 92% appearing once. The origin of this receptor is a man aged 80 or over with head and neck cancer. The sample consisted of PBMCs. The gene calls are TRBV25-1 and TRBJ1-2, with TRBD1 identical over 11 bases. The chain's CDR3 is CASSLGQGATGYTF. The CDR3 DNA follows: TGTGCCAGCAGCCTAGGACAGGGGGCGACTGGCTACACCTTC.